These 4 T cell receptor beta chains originate from one sample sequenced in a study of cytomegalovirus exposure and HLA in healthy donors. PCR employed 60 Vbeta and 13 Jbeta primers. Profiling relied on immunoSEQ multiplex PCR, and the TCRdb table lists in-frame clones only, not all of them. Altogether some 130,000 clones are present, about 70% being singletons, with the ten largest covering roughly 7%. Material for sequencing was PBMCs. These receptors originate from a male donor in good health and CMV-seronegative.

The chain is built from TRBV7-2 and TRBJ2-7; tentatively, D is TRBD1 (6 bases). Trimming pared 5 bases from V and 0 bases from J, leaving 11 bases between. This CDR3 region has 14 residues. Germline CDR1 is SGHTA and CDR2 is FQGNSA. The CDR3 loop is CASSPDRNSYEQYF. CDR3 bases: TGTGCCAGCAGCCCAGACAGGAACTCCTACGAGCAGTACTTC.

This clone was seen a single time. The chain is built from TRBV6-6 and TRBJ2-7; 7 nucleotides agree with TRBD2. The CDR3 length is 14 residues. J was trimmed by 0 bases and V by 6 bases; bases with no gene match: 5. CDR1 is MNHNY and CDR2 is SVGAGI in the germline V gene (reference sequence). The CDR3 bases are TGTGCCAGCAGCGAGCGGGGCCCCTCCTACGAGCAGTACTTC. Translation gives CASSERGPSYEQYF.

The V call is TRBV21-1, the J call TRBJ1-1; the listed D gene, TRBD1, was not tested against the DNA. TRBV21-1 is classified as a pseudogene. CDR3 length: 14 residues. The CDR3 here is CASSKCRGPFEAFF. DNA of the CDR3: TGTGCCAGCAGCAAATGCAGGGGACCCTTTGAAGCTTTCTTT.

This clone was seen more than once but under ten times. The chain employs TRBV5-1 and TRBJ2-1, with D unresolved. V lost 4 bases and J 2 bases, leaving 13 bases between the germline ends. The germline gives CDR1 SGHRS, CDR2 YFSETQ. This CDR3 region has 15 residues. The CDR3 DNA follows: TGCGCCAGCAGCCCTACGGTAGCCACCTACAATGAGCAGTTCTTC. It yields the protein CASSPTVATYNEQFF.